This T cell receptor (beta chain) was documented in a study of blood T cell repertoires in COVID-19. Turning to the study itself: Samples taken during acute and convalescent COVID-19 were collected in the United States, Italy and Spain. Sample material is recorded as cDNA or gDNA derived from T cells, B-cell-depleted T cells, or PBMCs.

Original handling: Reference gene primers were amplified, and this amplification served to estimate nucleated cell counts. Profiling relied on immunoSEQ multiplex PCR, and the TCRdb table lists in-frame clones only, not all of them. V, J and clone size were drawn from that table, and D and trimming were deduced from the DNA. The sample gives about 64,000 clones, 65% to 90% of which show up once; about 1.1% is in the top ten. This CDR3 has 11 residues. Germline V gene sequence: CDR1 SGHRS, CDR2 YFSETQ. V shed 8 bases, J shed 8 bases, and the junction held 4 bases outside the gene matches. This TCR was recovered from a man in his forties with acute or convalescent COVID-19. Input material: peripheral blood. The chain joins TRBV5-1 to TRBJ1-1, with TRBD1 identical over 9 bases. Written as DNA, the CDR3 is TGCGCCAGAAAAACAGGGGGCGAAGCTTTCTTT. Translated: CARKTGGEAFF.